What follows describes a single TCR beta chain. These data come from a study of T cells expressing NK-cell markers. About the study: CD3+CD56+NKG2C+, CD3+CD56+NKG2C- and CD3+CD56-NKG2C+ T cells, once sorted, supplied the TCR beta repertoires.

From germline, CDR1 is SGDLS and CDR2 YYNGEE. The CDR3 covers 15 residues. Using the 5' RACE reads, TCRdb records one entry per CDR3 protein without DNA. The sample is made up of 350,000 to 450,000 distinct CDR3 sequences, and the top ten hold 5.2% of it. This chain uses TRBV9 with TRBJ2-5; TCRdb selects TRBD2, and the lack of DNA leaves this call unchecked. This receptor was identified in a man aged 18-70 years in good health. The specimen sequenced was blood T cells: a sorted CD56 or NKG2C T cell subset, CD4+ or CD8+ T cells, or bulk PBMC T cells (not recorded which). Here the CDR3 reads CASSRLAGAGETQYF.